Listed here are 8 T cell receptor beta chains from one sample, sequenced in a study of Ad26.COV2.S vaccination and SARS-CoV-2 variants. Some clones are missing from TCRdb's copy, which holds only in-frame ones; the method was immunoSEQ multiplex PCR. Here the sample spans 200,000 to 250,000 clones, roughly 90% being singletons. The sample's treatment: roughly 18 received Ad26.COV2.S at low or high dose, single or two shots; 5 received placebo; per-sample allocation not given. After the first vaccine or placebo injection, samples were drawn on day 63. The sequences come from peripheral blood, collected in a trial of Ad26.COV2.S vaccine versus placebo. All receptors derive from a person between 18 and 60 years old who received the Ad26.COV2.S COVID-19 vaccine or a placebo.

This sequence joins TRBV28 and TRBJ2-1; maybe TRBD1 (6 bases). CDR1 MDHEN and CDR2 SYDVKM come from the germline V gene. CDR3 length: 13 amino acids. V lost 9 bases and J lost 1, with 10 bases in between. The CDR3 nucleotides read TGTGCCAGTGACAGGCCTTCCTACAATGAGCAGTTCTTC. As protein: CASDRPSYNEQFF.

This sequence joins TRBV19 and TRBJ1-1; no clear D. The germline gives CDR1 LNHDA, CDR2 SQIVND (reference sequence). The CDR3 loop spans 18 amino acids. Trimming shortened V by 1 base and J by 0 bases, and 18 bases separated the two germline ends. CDR3 amino acids: CASSIAAFGTQLNTEAFF. Here the CDR3 DNA reads TGTGCCAGTAGTATAGCGGCGTTTGGCACTCAATTGAACACTGAAGCTTTCTTT.

V is TRBV5-1 and J is TRBJ2-2; 9 bases agree with TRBD1. The V gene end was trimmed by 4 bases and the J gene end by 5 bases; junction bases not matched to a gene: 12. The CDR3 loop spans 17 amino acids. Looked up from germline, CDR1 is SGHRS and CDR2 is YFSETQ. The CDR3 sequence is CASSHLIGTGSTGELFF. The CDR3 DNA reads TGCGCCAGCAGCCATCTTATCGGGACAGGGTCGACCGGGGAGCTGTTTTTT.

The chain is built from TRBV6-1 and TRBJ2-1; D unresolved. The length of the CDR3 is 15 residues. From germline, CDR1 is MNHNS and CDR2 SASEGT. Trimming removed 2 bases at V and 0 bases at J, with 8 bases between. CDR3 in DNA: TGTGCCAGCAGTGAAATGGTTGGCTCCTACAATGAGCAGTTCTTC. It yields the protein CASSEMVGSYNEQFF.

V is TRBV7-2 and J is TRBJ2-7; 9 bases map to TRBD1. V lost 6 bases and J lost 4; bases outside the gene matches: 4. This CDR3 is 13 amino acids long. Germline CDR1 is SGHTA and CDR2 is FQGNSA. CDR3: CASRPGTGYEQYF. CDR3 bases: TGTGCCAGCAGACCCGGGACAGGGTACGAGCAGTACTTC.

The chain recombines TRBV28 with TRBJ2-5; a weak D match, TRBD2 (6 bases). Trimming removed 8 bases from V and 5 bases from J, with 18 bases in between. Per the germline V gene, CDR1 is MDHEN and CDR2 is SYDVKM. This CDR3 contains 14 residues. DNA of the CDR3: TGTGCCAGCGGGGGAGGAGGAGGGCTGGAGACCCAGTACTTC. Amino acids: CASGGGGGLETQYF.

The chain couples TRBV18 to TRBJ1-5; 7 nucleotides agree with TRBD1. Per germline, CDR1 KGHSH and CDR2 LQKENI. The CDR3 runs to 14 residues. V was pared by 1 base and J by 6 bases, with 3 bases of the junction left unmatched. This CDR3 is CASSPRQGSQPQHF. The CDR3 DNA reads as TGTGCCAGCTCACCACGACAGGGTAGTCAGCCCCAGCATTTT. Filled out from reference TRBV18 and TRBJ1-5, the complete variable domain reads NAGVMQNPRHLVRRRGQEARLRCSPMKGHSHVYWYRQLPEEGLKFMVYLQKENIIDESGMPKERFSAEFPKEGPSILRIQQVVRGDSAAYFCASSPRQGSQPQHFGDGTRLSIL.

The genes are TRBV6-7 and TRBJ2-1, with D perhaps matching TRBD2 (7 bases). TRBV6-7 is recorded as an ORF, its role being uncertain. This CDR3 is 12 amino acids long. V lost 0 bases to trimming and J lost 12 bases, with 9 bases between them. Here the CDR3 reads CASSYSAGAQFF. Here the CDR3 DNA reads TGTGCCAGCAGTTACTCCGCGGGGGCGCAGTTCTTC.